This TCR beta chain was profiled in a study of type 1 and type 2 diabetes patients. Amplification started from genomic DNA. Multiplex PCR with 30 forward and 13 reverse primers amplified the TCR beta CDR3. TCRdb independently ran MiXCR on the multiplex PCR reads; one entry per CDR3 protein. Of a few hundred thousand distinct CDR3 sequences detected, around 50% appear once; the ten largest clones hold approximately 14%. Source material: peripheral blood mononuclear cells (PBMCs). This TCR derives from a man aged 18 to 30 with type 2 diabetes.

CDR3 DNA: TGTGCCAGCAGTTCATCCGGGACTAGCTACGAGCAGTACTTC. Amino acid sequence: CASSSSGTSYEQYF. The V call is TRBV6-5, the J call TRBJ2-7; 8 bases agree with TRBD2. J gave up 3 bases and V 4 bases, and 5 bases lay outside the gene matches. The germline V gene encodes CDR1 MNHEY and CDR2 SVGAGI. The CDR3 extends over 14 amino acids.